The rows below give T cell receptor beta chains drawn from one sample of a study of technical replicates of blood from a few donors. The assay was immunoSEQ multiplex PCR, and TCRdb's table has in-frame clones only and misses some. The repertoire consists of about 97,000 clones, with approximately 94% occurring once and the leading ten covering about 0.3%. The source material was T cells isolated from PBMCs. These TCRs come from a human donor in good health. The CDR3 runs from the conserved cysteine through the conserved F or W. D genes are given only for firm matches. Expanded clones are given a class, and other clones once, few, many or no size at all.

D gene	clone size	J gene	V gene	CDR3 DNA	CDR3 protein
NA	NA	TRBJ1-1	TRBV10-3	TGTGCCATCAGTGGGGGGACAACTGAAGCTTTCTTT	CAISGGTTEAFF
NA	NA	TRBJ2-7	TRBV10-1	TGCGCCAGCAGTGACGGGAGCTCCTACGAGCAGTACTTC	CASSDGSSYEQYF
NA	once	TRBJ2-1	TRBV18	TGTGCCAGCTCACCGCAGGGTCCCCATGTGGGCAATGAGCAGTTCTTC	CASSPQGPHVGNEQFF
NA	NA	TRBJ1-4	TRBV28	TGTGCCAGCGTCCAGGGATTTACTAATGAAAAACTGTTTTTT	CASVQGFTNEKLFF
NA	few	TRBJ1-3	TRBV18	TGTGCCAGCTCACCACAGAGCTCTGGAAACACCATATATTTT	CASSPQSSGNTIYF
NA	NA	TRBJ2-7	TRBV14	TGTGCCAGCAGCCCGCTCGGGGGTTACTACGAGCAGTACTTC	CASSPLGGYYEQYF
NA	NA	TRBJ2-3	TRBV4-1	TGCGCCAGCAGCCGGCTAGCCGGCCATTACACAGATACGCAGTATTTT	CASSRLAGHYTDTQYF
TRBD2	NA	TRBJ2-1	TRBV27	TGTGCCAGCAGTTTATCGGTGGGCGGGAGACGTGCCTATGAGCAGTTCTTC	CASSLSVGGRRAYEQFF
TRBD2	NA	TRBJ2-7	TRBV27	TGTGCCAGCAGTTTGGTTATGGCGGGAGGGGCCTACGAGCAGTACTTC	CASSLVMAGGAYEQYF
TRBD1	NA	TRBJ1-1	TRBV19	TGTGCCAGTAATGTCGGGATAGCAGGGGGAACTGAAGCTTTCTTT	CASNVGIAGGTEAFF
NA	NA	TRBJ1-1	TRBV11-2	TGTGCCAGCAGCCCCTCTACAGGGCTCGACACTGAAGCTTTCTTT	CASSPSTGLDTEAFF
NA	NA	TRBJ1-1	TRBV11-2	TGTGCCAGCAGCTTAGCCAGGGTCACTGAAGCTTTCTTT	CASSLARVTEAFF
TRBD1	NA	TRBJ2-1	TRBV6-1	TGTGCCAGCCGACGGGACAGGGGAATGGATGAGCAGTTCTTC	CASRRDRGMDEQFF
NA	NA	TRBJ2-7	TRBV7-8	TGTGCCAGCAGCCAGGCGGGACAGACTCGATTCAGGAGCTCCTACGAGCAGTACTTC	CASSQAGQTRFRSSYEQYF
TRBD1	NA	TRBJ1-1	TRBV28	TGTGCCAGCAGTCGTGGGACAGCCGGATTGAACACTGAAGCTTTCTTT	CASSRGTAGLNTEAFF
TRBD2	NA	TRBJ2-1	TRBV2	TGTGCCAGCAGTCCGGAACCGGGACTAGCCTTCAATGAGCAGTTCTTC	CASSPEPGLAFNEQFF
NA	once	TRBJ1-5	TRBV6-1	TGTGCCAGCAGTGAAGCTACGGGTTCAGGGTTTAATCAGCCCCAGCATTTT	CASSEATGSGFNQPQHF